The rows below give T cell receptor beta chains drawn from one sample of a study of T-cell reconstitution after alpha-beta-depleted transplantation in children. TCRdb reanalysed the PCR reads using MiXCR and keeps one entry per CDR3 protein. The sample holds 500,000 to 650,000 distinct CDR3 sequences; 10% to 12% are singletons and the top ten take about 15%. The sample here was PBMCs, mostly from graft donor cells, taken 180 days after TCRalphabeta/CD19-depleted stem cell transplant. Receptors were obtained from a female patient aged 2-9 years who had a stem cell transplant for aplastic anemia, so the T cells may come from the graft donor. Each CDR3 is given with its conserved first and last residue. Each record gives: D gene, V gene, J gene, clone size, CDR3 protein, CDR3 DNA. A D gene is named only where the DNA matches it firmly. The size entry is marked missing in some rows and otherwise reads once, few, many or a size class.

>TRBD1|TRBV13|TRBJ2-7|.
CASSLGGTGRRYEQYF
TGTGCCAGCAGCTTAGGAGGGACAGGGAGACGCTACGAGCAGTACTTC
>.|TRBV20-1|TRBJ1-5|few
CSARESGVSNQPQHF
TGCAGTGCTAGAGAGTCAGGGGTAAGCAATCAGCCCCAGCATTTT
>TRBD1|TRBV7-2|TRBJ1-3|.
CASSFRDRGYTIYF
TGTGCCAGCAGCTTCCGGGACAGGGGTTACACCATATATTTT
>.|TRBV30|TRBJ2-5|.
CASENGLKETQYF
TGTGCATCGGAGAACGGGCTCAAAGAGACCCAGTACTTC
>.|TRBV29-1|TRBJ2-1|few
CSVPLRTAYNEQFF
TGCAGCGTTCCCCTAAGGACAGCCTACAATGAGCAGTTCTTC
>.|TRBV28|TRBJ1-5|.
CASSPSGGYQPQHF
TGTGCCAGCAGTCCTTCGGGGGGGTATCAGCCCCAGCATTTT
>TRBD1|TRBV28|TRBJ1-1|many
CASRGTGSNTEAFF
TGTGCCAGCAGGGGGACAGGGTCCAACACTGAAGCTTTCTTT
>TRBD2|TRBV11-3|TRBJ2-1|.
CASSLRREGIYNEQFF
TGTGCCAGCAGCTTAAGGCGGGAGGGAATCTACAATGAGCAGTTCTTC
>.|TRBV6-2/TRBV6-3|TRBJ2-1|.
CASSYMVVRAGPYNEQFF
TGTGCCAGCAGTTACATGGTTGTTAGGGCAGGGCCCTACAATGAGCAGTTCTTC
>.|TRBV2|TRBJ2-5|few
CASSGLQTQYF
TGTGCCAGCAGTGGGTTGCAGACCCAGTACTTC
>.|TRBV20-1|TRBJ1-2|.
CSARSNGGGYTF
TGCAGTGCTAGATCCAACGGGGGTGGCTACACCTTC
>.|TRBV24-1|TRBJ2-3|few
CATSPYGATDTQYF
TGTGCCACCAGTCCATACGGGGCCACAGATACGCAGTATTTT